The 27 T cell receptor beta chains presented below share a single source sample, sequenced in a study of immune evolution from preneoplasia to lung adenocarcinoma. Clones were sequenced by immunoSEQ multiplex PCR, and TCRdb holds only the in-frame ones, with some missing. The sample lists about 4,000 clones; approximately 90% were seen once. Input material: FFPE minimally invasive lung adenocarcinoma tissue. Every receptor here comes from a donor of 70 years or more with lung adenocarcinoma.

The V and J genes are TRBV5-1 and TRBJ2-6; D is unclear. Trimming left V 6 bases short and J 0 bases short, with 10 bases between. CDR1 and CDR2 (germline): SGHRS, YFSETQ. The CDR3 extends over 15 amino acids. The CDR3 protein is CASKIPLSGANVLTF. For the CDR3, the DNA is TGCGCCAGCAAGATTCCCCTCTCTGGGGCCAACGTCCTGACTTTC. The full variable domain, completed using reference TRBV5-1 and TRBJ2-6, is KAGVTQTPRYLIKTRGQQVTLSCSPISGHRSVSWYQQTPGQGLQFLFEYFSETQRNKGNFPGRFSGRQFSNSRSEMNVSTLELGDSALYLCASKIPLSGANVLTFGAGSRLTVL.

The V and J genes are TRBV15 and TRBJ2-2; 8 bases are a match to TRBD1. This CDR3 comprises 16 residues. Germline V gene data show CDR1 as LNHNV and CDR2 as YYDKDF (reference sequence). Trimming took 0 bases from V and 4 from J; bases not matched to a gene: 4. CDR3 sequence reads: CATSREPGGFTGELFF. Written as DNA, the CDR3 is TGTGCCACCAGCAGAGAACCAGGGGGCTTCACCGGGGAGCTGTTTTTT.

The V call is TRBV5-6, the J call TRBJ2-7, with D perhaps matching TRBD1 or TRBD2 (6 bases each). Germline CDR1 SGHDT, CDR2 YYEEEE. The CDR3 contains 13 residues. Trimming pared 3 bases from V and 2 bases from J, leaving 9 bases between. CDR3 residues: CASSWGAAYEQYF. CDR3 DNA sequence: TGTGCCAGCAGCTGGGGGGCGGCCTACGAGCAGTACTTC.

This clone was seen a few times. J is TRBJ1-2 and V is TRBV25-1; TRBD1 might be the D (5 bases). Germline values: CDR1 MGHDK, CDR2 SYGVNS. The CDR3 contains 13 residues. Between the trimmed V and J ends, which lost 5 bases and 5 bases, there was a span of 12 bases. The CDR3 reads CASSPRDGYGYTF. The DNA for the CDR3 is TGTGCCAGCAGTCCCCGGGACGGGTATGGCTACACCTTC.

This clone counts as large. The rearrangement uses TRBV9 and TRBJ2-3, with 8 bases aligning to TRBD2. V was pared by 4 bases and J by 0 bases, with 4 bases of the junction left unmatched. Germline lookup yields CDR1 SGDLS and CDR2 YYNGEE. The CDR3 is made up of 15 amino acids. The CDR3 here is CASSTSGSSTDTQYF. The DNA for the CDR3 is TGTGCCAGCAGCACTAGCGGCTCTAGCACAGATACGCAGTATTTT.

The chain carries TRBV27 and TRBJ2-7; D is unclear. The CDR3 is 15 residues long. Trimming removed 0 bases from V and 2 bases from J, with 11 bases in between. Per germline, CDR1 MNHEY and CDR2 SMNVEV (reference sequence). As DNA, the CDR3 is TGTGCCAGCAGTTTATCTATAGGACGGACCTACGAGCAGTACTTC. Protein sequence: CASSLSIGRTYEQYF.

The V call is TRBV5-1, the J call TRBJ2-2, with D possibly matching TRBD2 (6 bases). Germline-derived CDR1 and CDR2 are SGHRS and YFSETQ. The CDR3 runs to 15 residues. V was clipped by 4 bases and J by 8 bases, with 18 bases between them. The CDR3 sequence: CASSPGLLITGELFF. The CDR3 region has the DNA TGCGCCAGCAGCCCGGGACTGTTGATTACAGGGGAGCTGTTTTTT.

This chain links TRBV4-1 with TRBJ2-5; 11 positions agree with TRBD2. The CDR3 covers 16 residues. Germline V CDR1 and CDR2: MGHRA, YSYEKL. V lost 0 bases, J lost 5 bases, and 5 bases stayed unmatched. CDR3 loop: CASSQDTSGRGETQYF. The CDR3 DNA sequence: TGCGCCAGCAGCCAAGATACTAGCGGGAGAGGGGAGACCCAGTACTTC.

This chain joins TRBV6-5 and TRBJ2-1, with D possibly TRBD2 on 6 matching bases. The V end was cut by 2 bases, the J end by 6 bases, with 17 bases between. CDR1 and CDR2 from the germline V gene are MNHEY and SVGAGI. The CDR3 extends over 16 amino acids. The CDR3: CASSYAPGSRGNEQFF. CDR3 nucleotide sequence: TGTGCCAGCAGTTACGCACCCGGGAGTCGGGGCAATGAGCAGTTCTTC.

CDR3 coding DNA: TGTGCCAGCAGCGCAAGCGGGATCGGCTACGAGCAGTACTTC. Translated, it gives CASSASGIGYEQYF. The V gene is TRBV9, the J gene TRBJ2-7; TRBD2 agrees at 7 bases. The CDR3 is 14 residues long. Germline lookup yields CDR1 SGDLS and CDR2 YYNGEE. Losses at the gene ends were 3 bases for V and 3 bases for J; bases not matched to a gene: 6.

The chain couples TRBV27 to TRBJ2-7; D gene ambiguous. Trimming pared 7 bases from V and 1 base from J, leaving 11 bases between. The length of the CDR3 is 13 residues. The V gene's germline CDR1 is MNHEY and CDR2 SMNVEV (reference sequence). CDR3 sequence: CASIQSYSYEQYF. The CDR3 DNA is TGTGCCAGCATCCAGTCTTATTCCTACGAGCAGTACTTC.

V and J are TRBV5-1 and TRBJ2-7, with 7 bases aligning to TRBD2. V dropped 0 bases and J dropped 3; count of bases not matched to a gene: 3. This CDR3 comprises 14 residues. Per the germline V gene, CDR1 is SGHRS and CDR2 is YFSETQ. The CDR3 coding sequence is TGCGCCAGCAGCTTGGTCCCTAGCGGCTACGAGCAGTACTTC. Its protein product is CASSLVPSGYEQYF.

The rearrangement links TRBV18 to TRBJ2-3; D ambiguous. Deletions cut 1 base from V and 8 bases from J, with 7 bases between. The CDR3 sequence is 12 residues long. Germline lookup yields CDR1 KGHSH and CDR2 LQKENI. CDR3 amino acids: CASSPLLPTQYF. The DNA of the CDR3 is TGTGCCAGCTCACCACTTCTTCCTACGCAGTATTTT.

The V and J genes are TRBV2 and TRBJ2-3; D remains unclear. The V gene lost 0 bases and the J gene lost 6 bases, with 13 bases spanning the gap. Germline lookup yields CDR1 SNHLY and CDR2 FYNNEI. This CDR3 comprises 15 residues. The CDR3 loop is CASSEALSSADTQYF. In DNA form, the CDR3 reads TGTGCCAGCAGTGAAGCGCTCAGTAGTGCGGATACGCAGTATTTT. Combining the CDR3 with reference TRBV2 and TRBJ2-3 gives the whole variable domain EPEVTQTPSHQVTQMGQEVILRCVPISNHLYFYWYRQILGQKVEFLVSFYNNEISEKSEIFDDQFSVERPDGSNFTLKIRSTKLEDSAMYFCASSEALSSADTQYFGPGTRLTVL.

CDR3 nucleotides: TGTGCCAGCAGCTTAGGGGGACAAAATGGGTACGGCTACACCTTC. The encoded protein is CASSLGGQNGYGYTF. The V call is TRBV7-2, the J call TRBJ1-2; D possibly corresponds to TRBD1 (6 bases). V was trimmed by 1 base and J by 8 bases, leaving 17 bases between them. Per germline, CDR1 SGHTA and CDR2 FQGNSA. This CDR3 contains 15 residues.

The chain joins TRBV11-2 to TRBJ1-6; unclear D gene. CDR1 is SGHAT, CDR2 FQNNGV, per germline. Trimming removed 5 bases from V and 10 bases from J, with 12 bases in between. The CDR3 length is 13 residues. In nucleotides, the CDR3 is TGTGCCAGCAGCCCGCAACCCGGGTCACCCCTCCACTTT. Its protein is CASSPQPGSPLHF.

Only a few counts were recorded for this clone. The chain recombines TRBV10-1 with TRBJ2-2; TRBD2 aligns across 7 bases. This CDR3 has 15 residues. Germline CDR1 reads WNHNN; CDR2 reads SYGVQD (reference sequence). V shed 2 bases and J 6 bases; nucleotides not matched to a gene: 6. The CDR3 sequence is CASSETSVGAGELFF. The DNA of the CDR3 is TGCGCCAGCAGTGAGACTAGCGTCGGGGCCGGGGAGCTGTTTTTT.

The rearrangement uses TRBV7-2 and TRBJ2-4; 9 bases agree with TRBD1. Germline assignment: CDR1 SGHTA and CDR2 FQGNSA. The CDR3 runs 16 residues. Trimming at V came to 0 bases and at J to 11 bases, leaving 11 bases not matched to a gene. CDR3 sequence (DNA): TGTGCCAGCAGCTTAGCAGGACAGGGGACCGGGTCTCTTCAGTACTTC. It specifies CASSLAGQGTGSLQYF.

The chain has TRBV19 and TRBJ1-4; tentative D call: TRBD1 (5 bases). Germline CDR1 and CDR2: LNHDA and SQIVND (reference sequence). V gave up 5 bases and J gave up 4 bases, with 11 bases separating them. There are 14 residues in the CDR3. CDR3 sequence reads: CASSPQGVNEKLFF. CDR3 DNA sequence: TGTGCCAGTAGTCCCCAAGGGGTTAATGAAAAACTGTTTTTT.

The rearrangement joins TRBV5-4 to TRBJ2-3; D gene ambiguous. The germline V and J ends were trimmed by 4 bases and 2 bases, with 8 bases remaining between them. The length of the CDR3 is 13 residues. In germline, CDR1 is SGHNT, CDR2 YYREEE (reference sequence). CDR3 bases: TGTGCCAGCAGCCGCCCTTTCACAGATACGCAGTATTTT. Its translation is CASSRPFTDTQYF.

This clone occurred a few times. This sequence joins TRBV21-1 and TRBJ2-5; TRBD1 reflects the table's D call only, with no check against the DNA. TRBV21-1 is shown as a pseudogene. The CDR3 has 16 amino acids. The CDR3 here is CASSKVSRQGQETQYF. CDR3 DNA sequence: TGTGCCAGCAGCAAAGTGTCCAGACAGGGCCAAGAGACCCAGTACTTC.

This chain uses TRBV4-3 with TRBJ2-3, with D maybe TRBD1 (5 bases). V lost 1 base and J lost 2, with 13 bases in between. Germline V gene lookup returns CDR1 LGHNA and CDR2 YSLEER. This CDR3 comprises 16 residues. Here the CDR3 reads CASSQGWGTYTDTQYF. The CDR3 DNA follows: TGCGCCAGCAGCCAAGGATGGGGCACATACACAGATACGCAGTATTTT.

The rearrangement uses TRBV7-9 and TRBJ1-2, with 11 bases lining up with TRBD1. The CDR3 extends over 14 amino acids. The germline V gene encodes CDR1 SEHNR and CDR2 FQNEAQ (reference sequence). The V and J ends lost 1 base and 7 bases, in that order; junction bases with no gene match: 2. CDR3 nucleotide sequence: TGTGCCAGCAGCTTAGGGACAGGGGGCTTTGGCTACACCTTC. Translating it yields CASSLGTGGFGYTF.

This chain joins TRBV30 and TRBJ2-5, with D possibly TRBD1 on 5 matching bases. Trimming left V 3 bases short and J 7 bases short, with 9 bases between. The V gene's germline CDR1 is GTSNPN and CDR2 SVGIG (reference sequence). The CDR3 loop spans 11 amino acids. Written as DNA, the CDR3 is TGTGCCTGGAGCCTAGGGGCGACCCAGTACTTC. Translating it yields CAWSLGATQYF.

The chain employs TRBV11-2 and TRBJ2-1; D not resolved. CDR1 is SGHAT and CDR2 is FQNNGV in the germline V gene. V was pared by 4 bases and J by 5 bases, with 9 bases between. This CDR3 comprises 13 residues. CDR3 amino acids: CASSSPNDNEQFF. CDR3 coding DNA: TGTGCCAGCAGCTCACCTAATGACAATGAGCAGTTCTTC.

This chain uses TRBV28 with TRBJ1-2; D unclear. Germline V gene lookup returns CDR1 MDHEN and CDR2 SYDVKM. V was pared by 6 bases and J by 2 bases, with 16 bases between. CDR3 length equals 15 residues. CDR3 sequence (DNA): TGTGCCAGCAGCTTGCCGGGCACAGTGAACTATGGCTACACCTTC. Residues: CASSLPGTVNYGYTF.

The V and J genes are TRBV7-2 and TRBJ2-1; D gene uncertain. V dropped 2 bases and J dropped 9 bases, with 14 bases sitting between them. This CDR3 has 14 residues. The germline V gene encodes CDR1 SGHTA and CDR2 FQGNSA. The CDR3 region has the DNA TGTGCCAGCAGCTTAAGTTCCCTCCGCGCTGAGCAGTTCTTC. As protein: CASSLSSLRAEQFF.